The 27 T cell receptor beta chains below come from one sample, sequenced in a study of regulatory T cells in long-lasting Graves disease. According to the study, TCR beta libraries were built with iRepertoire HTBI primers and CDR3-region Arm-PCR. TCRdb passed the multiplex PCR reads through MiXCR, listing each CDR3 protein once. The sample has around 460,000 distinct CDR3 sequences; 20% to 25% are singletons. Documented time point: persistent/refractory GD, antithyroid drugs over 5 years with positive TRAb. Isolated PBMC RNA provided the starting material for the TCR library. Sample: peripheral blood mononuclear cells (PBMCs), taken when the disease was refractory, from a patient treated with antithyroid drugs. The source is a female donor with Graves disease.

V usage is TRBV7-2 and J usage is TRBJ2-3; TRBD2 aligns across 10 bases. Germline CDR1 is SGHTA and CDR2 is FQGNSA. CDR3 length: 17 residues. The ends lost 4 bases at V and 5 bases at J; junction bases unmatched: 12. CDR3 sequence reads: CASSSRRLAGAKDTQYF. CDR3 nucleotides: TGTGCCAGCAGCTCCCGGCGGCTAGCGGGAGCAAAAGATACGCAGTATTTT.

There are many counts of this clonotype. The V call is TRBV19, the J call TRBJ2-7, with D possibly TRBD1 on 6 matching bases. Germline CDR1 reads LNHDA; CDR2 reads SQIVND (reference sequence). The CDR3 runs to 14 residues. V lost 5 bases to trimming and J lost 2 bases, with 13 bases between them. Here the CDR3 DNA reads TGTGCCAGTAGTCTACAGGGTACTACCTACGAGCAGTACTTC. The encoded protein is CASSLQGTTYEQYF.

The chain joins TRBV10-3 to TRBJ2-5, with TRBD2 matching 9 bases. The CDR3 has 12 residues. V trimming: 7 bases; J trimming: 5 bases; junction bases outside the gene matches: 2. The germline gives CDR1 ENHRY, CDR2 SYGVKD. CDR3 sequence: CAIKSGGETQYF. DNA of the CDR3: TGTGCCATCAAGAGCGGGGGGGAGACCCAGTACTTC.

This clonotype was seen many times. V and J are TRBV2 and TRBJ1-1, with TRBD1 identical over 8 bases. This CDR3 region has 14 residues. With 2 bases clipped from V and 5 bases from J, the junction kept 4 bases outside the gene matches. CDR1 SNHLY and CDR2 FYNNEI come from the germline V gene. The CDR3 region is CASSETGGYTEAFF. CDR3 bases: TGTGCCAGCAGTGAAACAGGGGGATATACTGAAGCTTTCTTT.

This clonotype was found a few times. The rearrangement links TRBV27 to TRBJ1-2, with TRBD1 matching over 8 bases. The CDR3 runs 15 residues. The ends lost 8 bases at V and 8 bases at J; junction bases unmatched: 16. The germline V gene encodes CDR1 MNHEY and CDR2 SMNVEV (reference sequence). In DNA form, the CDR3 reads TGTGCCAGCTCGTTCATCAGGGGGCAGTCGAGAGGCTACACCTTC. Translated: CASSFIRGQSRGYTF.

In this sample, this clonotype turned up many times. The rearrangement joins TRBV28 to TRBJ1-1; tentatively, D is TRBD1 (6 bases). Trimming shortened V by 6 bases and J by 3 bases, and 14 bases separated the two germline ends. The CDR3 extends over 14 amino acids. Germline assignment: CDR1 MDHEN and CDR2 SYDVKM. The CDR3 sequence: CASSPGHLDTEAFF. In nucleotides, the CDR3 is TGTGCCAGCAGCCCGGGACACCTAGACACTGAAGCTTTCTTT.

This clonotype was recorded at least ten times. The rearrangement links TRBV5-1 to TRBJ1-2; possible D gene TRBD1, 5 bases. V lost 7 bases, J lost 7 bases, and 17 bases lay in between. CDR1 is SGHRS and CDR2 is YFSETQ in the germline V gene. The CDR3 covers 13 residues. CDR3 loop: CASRMGGVRGYTF. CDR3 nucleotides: TGCGCCAGCCGGATGGGGGGGGTGCGTGGCTACACCTTC.

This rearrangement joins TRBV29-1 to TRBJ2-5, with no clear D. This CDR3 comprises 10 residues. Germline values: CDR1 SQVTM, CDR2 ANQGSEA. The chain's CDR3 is CGFGVETQYF. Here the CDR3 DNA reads TGCGGTTTTGGCGTAGAGACCCAGTACTTC.

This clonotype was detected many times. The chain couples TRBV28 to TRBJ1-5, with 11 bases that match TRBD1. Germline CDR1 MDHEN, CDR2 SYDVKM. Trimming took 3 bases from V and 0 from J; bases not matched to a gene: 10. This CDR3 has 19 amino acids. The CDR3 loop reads CASSFERDRGIYSNQPQHF. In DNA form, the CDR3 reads TGTGCCAGCAGTTTTGAGCGGGACAGGGGGATTTATAGCAATCAGCCCCAGCATTTT.

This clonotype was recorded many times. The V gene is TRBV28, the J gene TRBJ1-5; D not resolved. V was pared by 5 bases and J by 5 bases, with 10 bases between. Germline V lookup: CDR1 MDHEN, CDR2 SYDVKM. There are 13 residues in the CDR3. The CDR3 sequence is CASSLPDYQPQHF. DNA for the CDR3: TGTGCCAGCAGTCTTCCGGACTATCAGCCCCAGCATTTT.

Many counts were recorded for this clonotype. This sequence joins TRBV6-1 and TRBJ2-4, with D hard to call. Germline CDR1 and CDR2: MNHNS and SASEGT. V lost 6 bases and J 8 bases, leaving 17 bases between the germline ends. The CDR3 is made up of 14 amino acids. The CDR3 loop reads CASRLTSGSDIQYF. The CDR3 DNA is TGTGCCAGCAGACTAACGTCCGGATCAGACATTCAGTACTTC.

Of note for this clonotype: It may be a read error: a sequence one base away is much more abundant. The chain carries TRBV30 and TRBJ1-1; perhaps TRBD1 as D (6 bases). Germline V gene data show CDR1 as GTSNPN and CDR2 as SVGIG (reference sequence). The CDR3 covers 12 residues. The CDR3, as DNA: TGTACCTGGAGTGAGGGGGTTACTGAAGCTTTCTTT. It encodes CTWSEGVTEAFF.

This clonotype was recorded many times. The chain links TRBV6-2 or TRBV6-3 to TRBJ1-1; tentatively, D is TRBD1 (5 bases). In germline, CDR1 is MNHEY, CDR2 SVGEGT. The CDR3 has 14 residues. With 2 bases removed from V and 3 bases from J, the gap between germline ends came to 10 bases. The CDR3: CASSYATAYTEAFF. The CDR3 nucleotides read TGTGCCAGCAGTTACGCGACAGCCTACACTGAAGCTTTCTTT.

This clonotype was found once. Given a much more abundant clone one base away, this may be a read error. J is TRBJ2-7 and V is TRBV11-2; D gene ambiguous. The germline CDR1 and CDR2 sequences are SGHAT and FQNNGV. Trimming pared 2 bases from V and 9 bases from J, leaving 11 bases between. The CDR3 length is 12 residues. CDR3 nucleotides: TGTGCCAGCAGCTTACGGCCTCACGGGCAGTACTTC. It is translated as CASSLRPHGQYF.

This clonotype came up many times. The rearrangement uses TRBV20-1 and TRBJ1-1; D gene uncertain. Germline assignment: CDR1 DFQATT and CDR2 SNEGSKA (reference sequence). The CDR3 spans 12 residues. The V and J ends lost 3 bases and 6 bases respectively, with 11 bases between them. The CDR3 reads CSASSGRPEAFF. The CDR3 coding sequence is TGCAGTGCTAGCTCAGGCCGACCTGAAGCTTTCTTT.

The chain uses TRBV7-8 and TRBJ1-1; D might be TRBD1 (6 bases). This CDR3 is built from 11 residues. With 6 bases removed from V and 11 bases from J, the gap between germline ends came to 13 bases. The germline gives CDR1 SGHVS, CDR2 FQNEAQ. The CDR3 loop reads CASRDSQRAFF. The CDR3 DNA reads TGTGCCAGCAGGGACAGCCAACGGGCTTTCTTT.

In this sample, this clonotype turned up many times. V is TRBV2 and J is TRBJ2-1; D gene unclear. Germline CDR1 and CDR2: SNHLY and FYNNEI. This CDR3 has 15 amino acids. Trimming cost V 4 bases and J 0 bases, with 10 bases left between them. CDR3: CASSVYDSSYNEQFF. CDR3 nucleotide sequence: TGTGCCAGCAGTGTCTATGATAGCTCCTACAATGAGCAGTTCTTC.

The CDR3 sequence: CASSLVGVFQGNSEQYF. CDR3 nucleotide sequence: TGTGCCAGCAGCTTAGTAGGTGTTTTCCAGGGTAATAGCGAGCAGTACTTC. The chain couples TRBV13 to TRBJ2-7; possibly TRBD1 for D (5 bases). Trimming took off 1 base at V and 6 bases at J, with 22 bases between the two ends. CDR3 length: 17 amino acids. Germline V lookup: CDR1 PRHDT, CDR2 FYEKMQ (reference sequence).

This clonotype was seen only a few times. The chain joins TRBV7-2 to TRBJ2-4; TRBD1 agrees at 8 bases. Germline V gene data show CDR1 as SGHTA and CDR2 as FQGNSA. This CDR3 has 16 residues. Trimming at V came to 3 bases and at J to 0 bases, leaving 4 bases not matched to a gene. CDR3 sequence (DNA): TGTGCCAGCAGCTTGAGGACAGGGCTAGCCAAAAACATTCAGTACTTC. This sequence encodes CASSLRTGLAKNIQYF.

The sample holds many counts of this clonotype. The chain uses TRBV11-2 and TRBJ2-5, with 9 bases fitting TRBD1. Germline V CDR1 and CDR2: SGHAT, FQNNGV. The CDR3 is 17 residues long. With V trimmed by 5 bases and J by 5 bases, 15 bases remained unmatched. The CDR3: CASSPTYGTGSRETQYF. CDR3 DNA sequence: TGTGCCAGCAGCCCTACCTACGGGACAGGGTCTCGGGAGACCCAGTACTTC.

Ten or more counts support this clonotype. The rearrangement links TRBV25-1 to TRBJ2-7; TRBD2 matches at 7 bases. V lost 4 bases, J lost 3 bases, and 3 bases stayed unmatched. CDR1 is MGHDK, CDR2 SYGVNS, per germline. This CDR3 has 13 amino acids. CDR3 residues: CASSASSGYEQYF. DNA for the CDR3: TGTGCCAGCAGTGCGTCTAGCGGCTACGAGCAGTACTTC.

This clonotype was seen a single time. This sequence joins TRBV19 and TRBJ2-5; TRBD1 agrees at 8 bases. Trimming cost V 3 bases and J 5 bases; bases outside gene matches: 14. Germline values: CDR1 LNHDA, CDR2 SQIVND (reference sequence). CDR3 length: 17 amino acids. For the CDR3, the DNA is TGTGCCAGTAGTATCGCAGGGACAGGTCAAAACGGGGAGACCCAGTACTTC. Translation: CASSIAGTGQNGETQYF.

The CDR3 sequence: CSVASGGEDTQYF. CDR3 bases: TGCAGCGTGGCCAGCGGGGGGGAGGATACGCAGTATTTT. The chain couples TRBV29-1 to TRBJ2-3, with TRBD2 matching over 10 bases. The CDR3 spans 13 residues. Germline CDR1 SQVTM, CDR2 ANQGSEA. Trimming at V came to 6 bases and at J to 6 bases, leaving 6 bases not matched to a gene.

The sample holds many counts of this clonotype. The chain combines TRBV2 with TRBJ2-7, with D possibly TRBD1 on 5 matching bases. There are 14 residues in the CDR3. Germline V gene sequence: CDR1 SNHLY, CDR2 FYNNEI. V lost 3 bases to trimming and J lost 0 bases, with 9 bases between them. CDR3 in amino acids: CASSETALSYEQYF. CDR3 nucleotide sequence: TGTGCCAGCAGTGAGACAGCCCTCTCCTACGAGCAGTACTTC.

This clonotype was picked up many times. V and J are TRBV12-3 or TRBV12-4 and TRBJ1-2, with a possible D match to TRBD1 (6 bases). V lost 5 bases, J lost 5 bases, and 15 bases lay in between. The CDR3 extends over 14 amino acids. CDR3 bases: TGTGCCAGCAGTCCACACAGGGACCGGTATGGCTACACCTTC. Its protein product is CASSPHRDRYGYTF.

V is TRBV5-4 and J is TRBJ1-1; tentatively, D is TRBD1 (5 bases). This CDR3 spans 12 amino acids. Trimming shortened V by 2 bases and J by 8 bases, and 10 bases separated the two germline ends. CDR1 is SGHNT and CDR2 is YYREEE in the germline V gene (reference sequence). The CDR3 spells CASSFSQGEAFF. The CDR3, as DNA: TGTGCCAGCAGCTTTTCCCAGGGAGAAGCTTTCTTT.

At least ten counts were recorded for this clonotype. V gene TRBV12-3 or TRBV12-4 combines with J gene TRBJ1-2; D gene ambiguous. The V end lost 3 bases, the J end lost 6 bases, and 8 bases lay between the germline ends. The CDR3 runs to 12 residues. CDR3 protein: CASSFSVNGYTF. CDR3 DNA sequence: TGTGCCAGCAGTTTCTCAGTGAATGGCTACACCTTC.